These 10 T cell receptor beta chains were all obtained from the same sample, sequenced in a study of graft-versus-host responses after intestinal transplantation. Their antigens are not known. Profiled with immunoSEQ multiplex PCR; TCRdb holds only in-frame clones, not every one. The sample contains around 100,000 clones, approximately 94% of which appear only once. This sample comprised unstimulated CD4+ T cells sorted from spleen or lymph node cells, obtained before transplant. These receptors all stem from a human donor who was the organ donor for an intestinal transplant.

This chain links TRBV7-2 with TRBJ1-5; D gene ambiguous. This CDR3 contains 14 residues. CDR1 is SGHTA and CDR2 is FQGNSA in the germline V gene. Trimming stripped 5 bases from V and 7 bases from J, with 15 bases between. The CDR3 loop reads CASSPTPGGQPQHF. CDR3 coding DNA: TGTGCCAGCAGCCCGACCCCGGGCGGCCAGCCCCAGCATTTT.

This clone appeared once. CDR3 bases: TGTGCCAGCAGCGTAGTGGGTCTTAGCGAGCAGTACTTC. Its protein is CASSVVGLSEQYF. V gene TRBV9 combines with J gene TRBJ2-7; no firm D call. Germline V gene data show CDR1 as SGDLS and CDR2 as YYNGEE. Trimming left V 0 bases short and J 6 bases short, with 10 bases between. CDR3 length equals 13 residues.

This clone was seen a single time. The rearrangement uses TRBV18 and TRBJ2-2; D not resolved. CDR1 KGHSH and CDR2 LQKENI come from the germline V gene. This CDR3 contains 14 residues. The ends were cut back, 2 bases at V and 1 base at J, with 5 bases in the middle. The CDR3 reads CASSPVLNTGELFF. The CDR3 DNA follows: TGTGCCAGCTCACCAGTATTGAACACCGGGGAGCTGTTTTTT.

The CDR3 nucleotides read TGTGCCAGCAGCTCCCAAGAGACCCAGTACTTC. It translates to CASSSQETQYF. The J gene is TRBJ2-5, the V gene TRBV7-9; D unclear. The CDR3 is 11 amino acids. Trimming took off 4 bases at V and 1 base at J, with 1 base between the two ends. CDR1 and CDR2 (germline): SEHNR, FQNEAQ (reference sequence).

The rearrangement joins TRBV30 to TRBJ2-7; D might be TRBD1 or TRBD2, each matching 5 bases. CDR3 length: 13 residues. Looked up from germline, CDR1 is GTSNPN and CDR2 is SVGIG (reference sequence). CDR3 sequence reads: CATTGTGPYEQYF. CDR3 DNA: TGTGCAACCACCGGGACGGGGCCCTACGAGCAGTACTTC. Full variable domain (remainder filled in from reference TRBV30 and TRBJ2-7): SQTIHQWPATLVQPVGSPLSLECTVEGTSNPNLYWYRQAAGRGLQLLFYSVGIGQISSEVPQNLSASRPQDRQFILSSKKLLLSDSGFYLCATTGTGPYEQYFGPGTRLTVT.

CDR3: CASSSRTGKYEQYF. DNA of the CDR3: TGTGCCAGCAGCTCTCGGACAGGGAAGTACGAGCAGTACTTC. The genes are TRBV11-2 and TRBJ2-7; the match to TRBD1 covers 8 bases. The CDR3 loop spans 14 amino acids. Trimming at V came to 4 bases and at J to 4 bases, leaving 6 bases not matched to a gene. CDR1 is SGHAT, CDR2 FQNNGV, per germline.

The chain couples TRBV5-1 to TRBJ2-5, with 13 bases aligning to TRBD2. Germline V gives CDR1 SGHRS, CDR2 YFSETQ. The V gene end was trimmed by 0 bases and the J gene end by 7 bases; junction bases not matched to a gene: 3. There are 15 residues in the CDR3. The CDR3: CASSLELAGGGTQYF. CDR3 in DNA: TGCGCCAGCAGCTTGGAACTAGCGGGAGGGGGGACCCAGTACTTC.

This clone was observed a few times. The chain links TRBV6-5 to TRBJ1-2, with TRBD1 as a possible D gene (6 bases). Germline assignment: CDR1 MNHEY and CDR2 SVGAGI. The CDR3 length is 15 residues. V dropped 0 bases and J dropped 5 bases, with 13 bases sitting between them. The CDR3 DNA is TGTGCCAGCAGTTACTCAGTTGGGCAGGGGTATGGCTACACCTTC. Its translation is CASSYSVGQGYGYTF.

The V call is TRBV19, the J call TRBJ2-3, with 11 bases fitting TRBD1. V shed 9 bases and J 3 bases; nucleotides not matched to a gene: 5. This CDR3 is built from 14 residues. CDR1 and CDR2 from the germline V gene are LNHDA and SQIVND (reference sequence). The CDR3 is CASTRDRGTDTQYF. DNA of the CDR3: TGTGCCAGCACGCGGGACAGGGGGACAGATACGCAGTATTTT. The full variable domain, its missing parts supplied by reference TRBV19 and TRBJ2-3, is DGGITQSPKYLFRKEGQNVTLSCEQNLNHDAMYWYRQDPGQGLRLIYYSQIVNDFQKGDIAEGYSVSREKKESFPLTVTSAQKNPTAFYLCASTRDRGTDTQYFGPGTRLTVL.

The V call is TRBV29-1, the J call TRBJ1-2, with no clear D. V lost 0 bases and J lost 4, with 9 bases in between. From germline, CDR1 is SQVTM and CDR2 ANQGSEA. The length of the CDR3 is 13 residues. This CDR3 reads CSVEEADLYGYTF. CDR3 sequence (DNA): TGCAGCGTTGAAGAAGCGGACCTCTATGGCTACACCTTC.